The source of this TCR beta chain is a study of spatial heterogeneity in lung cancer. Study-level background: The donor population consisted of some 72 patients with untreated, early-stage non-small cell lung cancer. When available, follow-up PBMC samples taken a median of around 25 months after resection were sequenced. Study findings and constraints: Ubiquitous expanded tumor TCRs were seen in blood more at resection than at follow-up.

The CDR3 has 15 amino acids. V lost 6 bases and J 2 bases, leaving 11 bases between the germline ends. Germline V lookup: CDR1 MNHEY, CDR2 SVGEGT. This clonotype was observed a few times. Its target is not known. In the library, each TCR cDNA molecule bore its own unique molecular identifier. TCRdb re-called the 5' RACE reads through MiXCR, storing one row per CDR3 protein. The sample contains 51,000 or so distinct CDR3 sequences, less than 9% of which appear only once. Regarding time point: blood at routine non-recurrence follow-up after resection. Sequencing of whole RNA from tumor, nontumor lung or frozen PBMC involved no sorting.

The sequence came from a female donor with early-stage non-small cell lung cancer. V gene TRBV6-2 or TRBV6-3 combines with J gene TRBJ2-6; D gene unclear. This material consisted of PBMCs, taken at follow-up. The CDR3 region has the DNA TGTGCCAGCAGCTTCGACCCCCCTGGGGCCAACGTCCTGACTTTC. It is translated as CASSFDPPGANVLTF.